One and the same sample provided the 22 T cell receptor beta chains below, sequenced in a study of identical twins. TCRdb recomputed calls from the 5' RACE reads with MiXCR, one row per CDR3 protein. Among about 100,000 distinct CDR3 sequences listed, around 5.5% were seen once. The sequenced sample was memory T cells sorted from blood. The receptors shown here come from a woman aged 50 to 60 in good health.

This chain connects TRBV20-1 to TRBJ2-3, with D maybe TRBD2 (7 bases). V gave up 5 bases and J gave up 3 bases, with 18 bases separating them. The V gene's germline CDR1 is DFQATT and CDR2 SNEGSKA (reference sequence). This CDR3 has 15 amino acids. The CDR3 region is CSAGRGLVGTDTQYF. CDR3 nucleotides: TGCAGTGCTGGGCGGGGGCTTGTTGGGACAGATACGCAGTATTTT.

This clonotype is medium-sized within its sample. The chain joins TRBV24-1 to TRBJ2-2, with D possibly matching TRBD1 (5 bases). The ends were cut back, 1 base at V and 3 bases at J, with 8 bases in the middle. Per germline, CDR1 KGHDR and CDR2 SFDVKD. This CDR3 contains 15 residues. CDR3 sequence: CATSDLGADTGELFF. CDR3 coding DNA: TGTGCCACCAGTGATTTAGGGGCCGACACCGGGGAGCTGTTTTTT.

The CDR3 region has the DNA TGTGCCAGCAGTGGGGGGACAGGAGATACCTACGAGCAGTACTTC. Its translation: CASSGGTGDTYEQYF. The rearrangement links TRBV12-3 or TRBV12-4 to TRBJ2-7, with 8 bases identical to TRBD1. The CDR3 covers 15 residues. Unmatched junction bases numbered 8, after V lost 5 bases and J lost 2 bases.

This clonotype came up many times. This chain links TRBV6-6 with TRBJ1-1; 11 bases match TRBD1. CDR1 is MNHNY and CDR2 is SVGAGI in the germline V gene (reference sequence). CDR3 length: 12 amino acids. With 11 bases clipped from V and 10 bases from J, the junction kept 9 bases outside the gene matches. CDR3 residues: CAAGGTGGRAFF. The CDR3 DNA sequence: TGTGCCGCGGGGGGGACAGGGGGGAGAGCTTTCTTT.

This clonotype has just a few counts. Possible read error: a much larger clone is one base away. The chain joins TRBV25-1 to TRBJ1-1; D is unresolved. The V gene lost 5 bases and the J gene lost 1 base, with 2 bases spanning the gap. The germline gives CDR1 MGHDK, CDR2 SYGVNS. The CDR3 has 11 residues. Written as DNA, the CDR3 is TGTGCCAGCAGTCCGAACACTGAAGCTTTCTTT. It translates to CASSPNTEAFF. The full variable domain, its missing parts supplied by reference TRBV25-1 and TRBJ1-1, is EADIYQTPRYLVIGTGKKITLECSQTMGHDKMYWYQQDPGMELHLIHYSYGVNSTEKGDLSSESTVSRIRTEHFPLTLESARPSHTSQYLCASSPNTEAFFGQGTRLTVV.

At least ten counts were recorded for this clonotype. The chain joins TRBV20-1 to TRBJ2-5, with D possibly being TRBD1 (5 bases). The CDR3 runs 15 residues. V was pared by 0 bases and J by 2 bases, with 13 bases between. Germline-derived CDR1 and CDR2 are DFQATT and SNEGSKA (reference sequence). Here the CDR3 DNA reads TGCAGTGCTAGAGAGGTGGGGCGCATGCAAGAGACCCAGTACTTC. Translated, it gives CSAREVGRMQETQYF.

This clonotype was observed at least ten times. In DNA, the CDR3 is TGCAGTGCTAGACCGGCAGCCTATGGCTACACCTTC. Translating it yields CSARPAAYGYTF. The chain carries TRBV20-1 and TRBJ1-2; unclear D gene. Trimming took off 2 bases at V and 4 bases at J, with 8 bases between the two ends. Germline CDR1 and CDR2: DFQATT and SNEGSKA (reference sequence). The CDR3 is 12 residues long.

This clonotype showed up many times. V is TRBV11-1 and J is TRBJ2-7, with D possibly TRBD2 on 5 matching bases. The CDR3 spans 14 residues. V dropped 3 bases and J dropped 6 bases, with 15 bases sitting between them. CDR1 and CDR2 from the germline V gene are SGHAT and FQDESV (reference sequence). The CDR3, as DNA: TGTGCCAGCAGCTTCCAGATGGAGGCCACCGAGCAGTACTTC. Its translation: CASSFQMEATEQYF. The full variable domain, completed using reference TRBV11-1 and TRBJ2-7, is EAEVAQSPRYKITEKSQAVAFWCDPISGHATLYWYRQILGQGPELLVQFQDESVVDDSQLPKDRFSAERLKGVDSTLKIQPAELGDSAMYLCASSFQMEATEQYFGPGTRLTVT.

This clonotype was detected many times. This rearrangement joins TRBV12-3 or TRBV12-4 to TRBJ2-5; either TRBD1 or TRBD2 may supply D (5 bases each). V lost 5 bases and J lost 3, with 13 bases in between. This CDR3 has 14 residues. The CDR3 DNA reads as TGTGCCAGCAGTGGCCGGGACGGAGAAGAGACCCAGTACTTC. Translating gives CASSGRDGEETQYF.

The chain has TRBV27 and TRBJ2-6; TRBD1 is a possible D gene (5 bases). Trimming shortened V by 4 bases and J by 1 base, and 8 bases separated the two germline ends. Germline CDR1 MNHEY, CDR2 SMNVEV (reference sequence). The CDR3 covers 15 residues. The CDR3 DNA reads as TGTGCCAGCAGTTACAGGTCTTCTGGGGCCAACGTCCTGACTTTC. Its translation: CASSYRSSGANVLTF.

This clonotype was detected only a few times. This rearrangement joins TRBV7-6 to TRBJ2-5; 7 bases map to TRBD1. Trimming cost V 5 bases and J 7 bases; bases outside gene matches: 13. CDR1 and CDR2 from the germline V gene are SGHVS and FNYEAQ. The CDR3 has 15 amino acids. CDR3 residues: CASSPAGQAEGTQYF. DNA for the CDR3: TGTGCCAGCAGCCCAGCTGGACAGGCCGAGGGGACCCAGTACTTC. The entire variable domain, with the rest obtained from reference TRBV7-6 and TRBJ2-5, is as follows: GAGVSQSPRYKVTKRGQDVALRCDPISGHVSLYWYRQALGQGPEFLTYFNYEAQQDKSGLPNDRFSAERPEGSISTLTIQRTEQRDSAMYRCASSPAGQAEGTQYFGPGTRLLVL.

This clonotype was picked up many times. The chain has TRBV5-1 and TRBJ2-1; no clear D gene. The ends were cut back, 2 bases at V and 5 bases at J, with 5 bases in the middle. Germline V gene lookup returns CDR1 SGHRS and CDR2 YFSETQ. This CDR3 is 12 amino acids long. In DNA, the CDR3 is TGCGCCAGCAGCTTTATAGACAATGAGCAGTTCTTC. Its protein is CASSFIDNEQFF.

This clonotype was recorded at least ten times. This chain uses TRBV6-5 with TRBJ1-6, with D uncertain. Per germline, CDR1 MNHEY and CDR2 SVGAGI. The CDR3 is 14 residues long. With 7 bases removed from V and 0 bases from J, the gap between germline ends came to 7 bases. For the CDR3, the DNA is TGTGCCAGCATGGGGAGCTCCTATAATTCACCCCTCCACTTT. The encoded protein is CASMGSSYNSPLHF.

The chain links TRBV12-3 or TRBV12-4 to TRBJ2-1; TRBD2 aligns across 12 bases. The ends lost 6 bases at V and 4 bases at J; junction bases unmatched: 4. The CDR3 runs 15 residues. The CDR3 nucleotides are TGTGCCAGCAGGGGGGGACTAGCGGGTTACAATGAGCAGTTCTTC. This sequence encodes CASRGGLAGYNEQFF.

This clonotype was counted between two and nine times. The chain uses TRBV25-1 and TRBJ2-3; D is possibly TRBD2 (6 bases). The CDR3 is 15 residues long. V lost 3 bases and J lost 1, with 11 bases in between. CDR1 and CDR2 (germline): MGHDK, SYGVNS. The CDR3 loop is CASSDGLPGTDTQYF. Here the CDR3 DNA reads TGTGCCAGCAGTGACGGACTACCCGGCACAGATACGCAGTATTTT.

This clonotype was recorded many times. The chain has TRBV6-5 and TRBJ2-1, with 9 nucleotides matching TRBD1. Germline trimming cut 2 bases from V and 7 bases from J; bases unmatched to any gene: 6. This CDR3 has 15 residues. The germline CDR1 and CDR2 sequences are MNHEY and SVGAGI. Written as DNA, the CDR3 is TGTGCCAGCAGTTACCGGGGACAGGGTTTAAATGAGCAGTTCTTC. Protein product: CASSYRGQGLNEQFF.

This clonotype was detected a few times. This chain links TRBV20-1 with TRBJ2-7; TRBD2 is a possible D gene (6 bases). Per germline, CDR1 DFQATT and CDR2 SNEGSKA (reference sequence). The V gene lost 6 bases and the J gene lost 12 bases, with 15 bases spanning the gap. This CDR3 comprises 10 residues. CDR3 in amino acids: CSALPGAPYV. The CDR3 DNA reads as TGCAGTGCGCTACCGGGAGCCCCGTACGTC.

This clonotype showed up many times. The genes are TRBV7-6 and TRBJ2-3; D is uncertain. CDR3 length: 14 amino acids. Germline-derived CDR1 and CDR2 are SGHVS and FNYEAQ. V gave up 5 bases and J gave up 4 bases, with 13 bases separating them. In DNA form, the CDR3 reads TGTGCCAGCAGCCAAGTCGACAAGTCAGATACGCAGTATTTT. As protein: CASSQVDKSDTQYF.

This clonotype appeared many times. The V gene is TRBV20-1, the J gene TRBJ1-6, with D unresolved. The CDR3 length is 13 residues. Between the trimmed V and J ends, which lost 3 bases and 3 bases, there was a span of 6 bases. Germline CDR1 DFQATT, CDR2 SNEGSKA (reference sequence). The CDR3 reads CSARPVYNSPLHF. The CDR3 DNA reads as TGCAGTGCTAGGCCGGTCTATAATTCACCCCTCCACTTT.

This clonotype was seen more than once but under ten times. The chain is built from TRBV6-5 and TRBJ2-1, with D maybe TRBD2 (6 bases). CDR3 length equals 15 residues. V was trimmed by 6 bases and J by 5 bases, leaving 17 bases between them. CDR1 is MNHEY and CDR2 is SVGAGI in the germline V gene. The CDR3 bases are TGTGCCAGCAGAGCAAGTTGGGCGGGAAACAATGAGCAGTTCTTC. Protein sequence: CASRASWAGNNEQFF.

This clonotype occurred many times. The chain links TRBV10-3 to TRBJ2-3; TRBD1 aligns across 10 bases. Germline CDR1 is ENHRY and CDR2 is SYGVKD. The ends lost 8 bases at V and 3 bases at J; junction bases unmatched: 5. The CDR3 has 14 amino acids. The CDR3: CAIGTGARTDTQYF. The DNA for the CDR3 is TGTGCCATCGGGACAGGGGCGAGAACAGATACGCAGTATTTT.

This clonotype has just one count. A read error is possible here, since a much larger clone lies one base away. The V gene is TRBV5-1, the J gene TRBJ1-5; D is unclear. The last part of the DNA fits TRBJ2-3 better; the J call may be wrong. The V gene's germline CDR1 is SGHRS and CDR2 YFSETQ. The CDR3 runs to 13 residues. Written as DNA, the CDR3 is TGCGCCAGCAGCTTGGAGGGTTCCCAGCCCCAGTATTTT. Its protein is CASSLEGSQPQYF.